This T cell receptor (beta chain) stems from a study of breast tumors, draining lymph nodes, adjacent tissues. Trimming took off 2 bases at V and 4 bases at J, with 12 bases between the two ends. CDR3 length equals 14 residues. Germline V lookup: CDR1 SGHTA, CDR2 FQGNSA. TCRdb processed the multiplex PCR reads anew with MiXCR; each CDR3 protein has one entry. This sample has about 180,000 distinct CDR3 sequences, with around a third found just once. General study results and limits: The lymph node origin of tumor T cells was framed as consistent with a hypothesis, not demonstrated. Luminal-like breast cancer showed significantly greater tumor-nontumor repertoire similarity than basal-like breast cancer did. Tumors had less TCR diversity than lymph nodes, more than nontumor tissue.

The lymph nodes were axillary draining lymph nodes from breast cancer patients. This clonotype appeared many times. What it binds is not known. Sequencing used axillary lymph node tissue. The receptor's source is a female donor with breast cancer. Some clones in this sample may be carry-over from other donors' samples. The gene calls are TRBV7-2 and TRBJ2-7; D call uncertain. Written as DNA, the CDR3 is TGTGCCAGCAGCTTACAAAATATTAGATACGAGCAGTACTTC. It codes for CASSLQNIRYEQYF.